Presented here are 21 T cell receptor beta chains from one specimen sequenced in a study of blood T cell repertoires in COVID-19. The table came from immunoSEQ multiplex PCR; TCRdb's copy has only in-frame clones and leaves some out. The sample lists hundreds of thousands of clones, around 90% occurring once. What was sequenced was peripheral blood. The receptors derive from a man between 18 and 35 years old with COVID-19, enrolled during active disease.

This chain links TRBV2 with TRBJ1-5; 10 bases are shared with TRBD1. V shed 6 bases and J 5 bases; nucleotides not matched to a gene: 7. Germline values: CDR1 SNHLY, CDR2 FYNNEI. This CDR3 is 15 amino acids long. The CDR3 nucleotides are TGTGCCAGCAGCTCCGGGACAGGGGTATATCAGCCCCAGCATTTT. Translation: CASSSGTGVYQPQHF.

This chain links TRBV19 with TRBJ1-4, with unresolved D. The CDR3 runs to 15 residues. Germline CDR1 and CDR2: LNHDA and SQIVND (reference sequence). V was shortened by 3 bases and J by 0 bases, with 8 bases between the two germline ends. The CDR3 loop is CASSMISATNEKLFF. The CDR3, as DNA: TGTGCCAGTAGTATGATCAGTGCAACTAATGAAAAACTGTTTTTT.

The rearrangement links TRBV19 to TRBJ1-5, with TRBD1 matching over 8 bases. V lost 7 bases to trimming and J lost 4 bases; unmatched junction nucleotides: 6. Germline V lookup: CDR1 LNHDA, CDR2 SQIVND (reference sequence). The CDR3 spans 14 residues. The CDR3 spells CASNRQGINQPQHF. The DNA of the CDR3 is TGTGCCAGTAACAGACAGGGGATAAATCAGCCCCAGCATTTT.

The chain uses TRBV3-1 (or the pseudogene TRBV3-2) and TRBJ2-5, with TRBD2 matching 14 bases. After removal of 4 bases from V and 5 bases from J, the junction contained 3 bases not matched to a gene. The germline gives CDR1 LGHDT, CDR2 YNNKEL (reference sequence). The CDR3 has 15 amino acids. The CDR3 bases are TGTGCCAGCAGCCGACTAGCGGGGGGGCTGGAGACCCAGTACTTC. As protein: CASSRLAGGLETQYF.

V gene TRBV7-9 combines with J gene TRBJ1-1; tentative D call: TRBD1 (6 bases). CDR3 length: 12 residues. Germline CDR1 SEHNR, CDR2 FQNEAQ (reference sequence). Trimming left V 9 bases short and J 5 bases short, with 13 bases between. The CDR3, as DNA: TGTGCCAGTGCAACAGGGTTTACTGAAGCTTTCTTT. Translated: CASATGFTEAFF. Variable domain in full (rest from reference TRBV7-9 and TRBJ1-1): DTGVSQNPRHKITKRGQNVTFRCDPISEHNRLYWYRQTLGQGPEFLTYFQNEAQLEKSRLLSDRFSAERPKGSFSTLEIQRTEQGDSAMYLCASATGFTEAFFGQGTRLTVV.

The chain uses TRBV30 and TRBJ2-2; 9 positions match TRBD1. The V gene's germline CDR1 is GTSNPN and CDR2 SVGIG (reference sequence). V was pared by 4 bases and J by 4 bases, with 7 bases of the junction left unmatched. The CDR3 covers 15 residues. The CDR3, as DNA: TGTGCCTGGACGCGGGACAGGGTGGGCACCGGGGAGCTGTTTTTT. Translated, it gives CAWTRDRVGTGELFF.

The rearrangement joins TRBV2 to TRBJ1-6; 7 positions match TRBD1. Germline loops: CDR1 SNHLY, CDR2 FYNNEI. The CDR3 sequence is 15 residues long. With 8 bases clipped from V and 7 bases from J, the junction kept 11 bases outside the gene matches. The DNA of the CDR3 is TGTGCCAGCCGAAATCCCGGGACAGTAAATTCACCCCTCCACTTT. Residues: CASRNPGTVNSPLHF.

In its sample, this clone was seen once. The rearrangement joins TRBV4-1 to TRBJ1-5; 9 nucleotides line up with TRBD1. The V gene's germline CDR1 is MGHRA and CDR2 YSYEKL. The V gene end was trimmed by 1 base and the J gene end by 3 bases; junction bases not matched to a gene: 7. The CDR3 sequence is 17 residues long. In DNA, the CDR3 is TGCGCCAGCAGCCAAGTCCCGGGACAGGGCCTCAATCAGCCCCAGCATTTT. Amino acid sequence: CASSQVPGQGLNQPQHF.

V usage is TRBV24-1 and J usage is TRBJ2-5, with 9 bases lining up with TRBD1. Germline assignment: CDR1 KGHDR and CDR2 SFDVKD. This CDR3 spans 14 amino acids. V lost 9 bases and J lost 4; bases outside the gene matches: 8. The CDR3: CATAGQGSPETQYF. CDR3 in DNA: TGTGCCACCGCCGGACAGGGGTCCCCAGAGACCCAGTACTTC.

The chain combines TRBV9 with TRBJ2-3; TRBD1 matches at 9 bases. Germline V gene lookup returns CDR1 SGDLS and CDR2 YYNGEE. The CDR3 totals 14 residues. With V trimmed by 3 bases and J by 4 bases, 3 bases remained unmatched. The CDR3 here is CASSAGQGADTQYF. CDR3 nucleotide sequence: TGTGCCAGCAGCGCGGGACAGGGAGCAGATACGCAGTATTTT.

CDR3 loop: CASSRGQSSYNEQFF. The CDR3 DNA follows: TGTGCCAGTAGTAGGGGACAGAGCTCCTACAATGAGCAGTTCTTC. V gene TRBV19 combines with J gene TRBJ2-1, with TRBD1 matching over 7 bases. Germline trimming cut 4 bases from V and 0 bases from J; bases unmatched to any gene: 3. The CDR3 covers 15 residues. Germline V gene sequence: CDR1 LNHDA, CDR2 SQIVND (reference sequence).

V gene TRBV9 combines with J gene TRBJ2-7, with TRBD2 matching 9 bases. V was pared by 4 bases and J by 7 bases, with 12 bases of the junction left unmatched. CDR3 size: 15 residues. Germline V gene data show CDR1 as SGDLS and CDR2 as YYNGEE. The DNA for the CDR3 is TGTGCCAGCAGCCTAAATAGCGGGAGCCTTGGTGAGCAGTACTTC. Protein product: CASSLNSGSLGEQYF.

This chain connects TRBV11-2 to TRBJ2-1; 15 bases agree with TRBD2. CDR1 SGHAT and CDR2 FQNNGV come from the germline V gene. CDR3 length: 16 amino acids. V lost 3 bases and J lost 7; bases outside the gene matches: 4. CDR3 in amino acids: CASSFSGTSGRNEQFF. In DNA form, the CDR3 reads TGTGCCAGCAGCTTTTCCGGGACTAGCGGGAGGAATGAGCAGTTCTTC. The full variable domain, rest sourced from reference TRBV11-2 and TRBJ2-1, is EAGVAQSPRYKIIEKRQSVAFWCNPISGHATLYWYQQILGQGPKLLIQFQNNGVVDDSQLPKDRFSAERLKGVDSTLKIQPAKLEDSAVYLCASSFSGTSGRNEQFFGPGTRLTVL.

The chain combines TRBV27 with TRBJ2-5; D possibly corresponds to TRBD2 (6 bases). The germline V and J ends were trimmed by 1 base and 5 bases, with 17 bases remaining between them. The germline CDR1 and CDR2 sequences are MNHEY and SMNVEV (reference sequence). The CDR3 contains 16 residues. CDR3 in DNA: TGTGCCAGCAGTTTATGGGGGGTATCGAATGGGGAGACCCAGTACTTC. Translated, it gives CASSLWGVSNGETQYF.

This clone was counted a single time. The chain is built from TRBV14 and TRBJ2-1; 7 positions agree with TRBD2. From germline, CDR1 is SGHDN and CDR2 FVKESK. The CDR3 is 14 amino acids. Germline trimming cut 1 base from V and 6 bases from J; bases unmatched to any gene: 3. The CDR3 region is CASSQGGLPNEQFF. CDR3 bases: TGTGCCAGCAGCCAAGGGGGACTACCCAATGAGCAGTTCTTC.

The rearrangement joins TRBV11-1 to TRBJ1-1; the D is unclear. V gave up 1 base and J gave up 8 bases, with 5 bases separating them. CDR3 length equals 11 residues. Germline values: CDR1 SGHAT, CDR2 FQDESV (reference sequence). In nucleotides, the CDR3 is TGTGCCAGCAGCTTAGAACAGGAAGCTTTCTTT. Encoded protein: CASSLEQEAFF.

The rearrangement joins TRBV11-3 to TRBJ2-5, with 14 bases matching TRBD2. The CDR3 extends over 16 amino acids. V lost 2 bases to trimming and J lost 7 bases; unmatched junction nucleotides: 6. CDR1 SGHNT and CDR2 YENEEA come from the germline V gene. CDR3 DNA sequence: TGTGCCAGCAGCTTATGGGGACTAGCGGGAGTAGGGACCCAGTACTTC. The encoded protein is CASSLWGLAGVGTQYF.

Details on this clone: Other DNA sequences of this sample code for an identical CDR3. V is TRBV18 and J is TRBJ2-1; D call uncertain. Germline-derived CDR1 and CDR2 are KGHSH and LQKENI. Trimming removed 0 bases at V and 3 bases at J, with 6 bases between. The CDR3 loop spans 14 amino acids. The CDR3 region is CASSPPSLYNEQFF. DNA of the CDR3: TGTGCCAGCTCACCACCTAGCCTCTACAATGAGCAGTTCTTC.

The chain carries TRBV5-1 and TRBJ2-7, with D uncertain. The CDR3 loop spans 15 amino acids. In germline, CDR1 is SGHRS, CDR2 YFSETQ. The ends were cut back, 4 bases at V and 4 bases at J, with 18 bases in the middle. The CDR3 DNA sequence: TGCGCCAGCAGCCCGGCCGGCCATGGGCCTTACGAGCAGTACTTC. This translates into CASSPAGHGPYEQYF.

In this sample, this clone turned up a few times. The chain joins TRBV4-1 to TRBJ2-1; D ambiguous. The V gene lost 0 bases and the J gene lost 10 bases, with 10 bases spanning the gap. The CDR3 length is 13 residues. Looked up from germline, CDR1 is MGHRA and CDR2 is YSYEKL. CDR3 sequence: CASSQERLWEQFF. The CDR3 DNA sequence: TGCGCCAGCAGCCAAGAGCGTCTCTGGGAGCAGTTCTTC.

This clone was seen only a few times. The chain joins TRBV6-6 to TRBJ2-3; 10 nucleotides match TRBD1. Germline values: CDR1 MNHNY, CDR2 SVGAGI (reference sequence). V shed 7 bases and J 1 base; nucleotides not matched to a gene: 5. There are 15 residues in the CDR3. Written as DNA, the CDR3 is TGTGCCAGCACCCTTGGGACAGGGGGCACAGATACGCAGTATTTT. It is translated as CASTLGTGGTDTQYF.